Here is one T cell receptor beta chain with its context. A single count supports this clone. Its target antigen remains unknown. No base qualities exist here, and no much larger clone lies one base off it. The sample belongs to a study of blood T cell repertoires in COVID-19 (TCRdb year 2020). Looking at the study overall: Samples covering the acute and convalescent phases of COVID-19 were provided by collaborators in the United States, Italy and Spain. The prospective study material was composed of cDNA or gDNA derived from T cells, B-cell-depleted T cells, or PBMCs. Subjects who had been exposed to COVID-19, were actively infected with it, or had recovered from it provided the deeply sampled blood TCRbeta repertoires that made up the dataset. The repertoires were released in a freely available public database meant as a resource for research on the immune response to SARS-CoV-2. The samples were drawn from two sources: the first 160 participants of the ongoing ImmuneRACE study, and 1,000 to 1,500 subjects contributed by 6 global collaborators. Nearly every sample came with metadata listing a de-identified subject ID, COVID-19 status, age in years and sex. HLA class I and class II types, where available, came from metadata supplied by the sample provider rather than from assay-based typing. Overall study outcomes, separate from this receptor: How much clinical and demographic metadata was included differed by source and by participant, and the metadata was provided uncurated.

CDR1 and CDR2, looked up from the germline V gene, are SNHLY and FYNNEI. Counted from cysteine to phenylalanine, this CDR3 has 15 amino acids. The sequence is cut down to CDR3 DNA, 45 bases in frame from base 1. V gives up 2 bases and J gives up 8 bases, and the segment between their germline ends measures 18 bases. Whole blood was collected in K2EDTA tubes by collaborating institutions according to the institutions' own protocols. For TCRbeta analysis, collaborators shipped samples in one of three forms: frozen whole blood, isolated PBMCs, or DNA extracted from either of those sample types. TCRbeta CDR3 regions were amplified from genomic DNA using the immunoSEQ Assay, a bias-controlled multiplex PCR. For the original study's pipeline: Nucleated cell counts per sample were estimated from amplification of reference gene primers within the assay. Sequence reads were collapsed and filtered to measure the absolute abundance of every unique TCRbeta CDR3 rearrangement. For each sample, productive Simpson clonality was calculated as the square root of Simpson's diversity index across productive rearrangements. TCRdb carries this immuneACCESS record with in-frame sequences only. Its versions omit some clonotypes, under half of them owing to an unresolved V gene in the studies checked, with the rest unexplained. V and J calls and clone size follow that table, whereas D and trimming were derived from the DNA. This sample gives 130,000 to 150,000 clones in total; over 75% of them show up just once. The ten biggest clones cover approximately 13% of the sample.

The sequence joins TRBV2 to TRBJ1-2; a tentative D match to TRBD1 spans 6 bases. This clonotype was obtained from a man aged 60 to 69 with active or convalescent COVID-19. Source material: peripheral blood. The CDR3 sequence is CASSENPGALVGYTF. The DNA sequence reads TGTGCCAGCAGTGAAAACCCAGGGGCGCTTGTGGGCTACACCTTC.